The rows below give T cell receptor beta chains drawn from one sample of a study of blood T cell repertoires in COVID-19. TCRdb keeps only in-frame clones here, not all; method: immunoSEQ multiplex PCR. Seen here are 300,000 to 350,000 clones, 80% to 90% observed once, and the top ten hold over 2%. The sequencing input was PBMCs or T cells enriched from blood (not recorded which). The receptors shown here come from a man in his thirties or forties who had recovered from COVID-19. The CDR3 runs from the conserved cysteine through the conserved F or W. D genes are given only for firm matches. Rows give clone size only sometimes, using once, few, many, or a class for an expanded clone.

J,length,size,V,D,DNA,CDR3
TRBJ2-7,15,.,TRBV18,TRBD1,TGTGCCAGCTCACCGCCGGGACAGGGGTCCTACGAGCAGTACTTC,CASSPPGQGSYEQYF
TRBJ1-2,11,.,TRBV12-3/TRBV12-4,.,TGTGCCAGCAGTTCGGGGTATGGCTACACCTTC,CASSSGYGYTF
TRBJ2-3,15,.,TRBV5-4,.,TGTGCCAGCTCGATTCAGGGGCCTAGCACAGATACGCAGTATTTT,CASSIQGPSTDTQYF
TRBJ1-5,15,.,TRBV19,TRBD1,TGTGCCAGTAGTATAGATATGGACAGGTACCAGCCCCAGCATTTT,CASSIDMDRYQPQHF
TRBJ1-5,12,.,TRBV5-8,.,TGTGCCAGCAGCTTGCCGGGACAGCCCCAGCATTTT,CASSLPGQPQHF
TRBJ2-5,16,once,TRBV25-1,TRBD2,TGTGCCAGCAGTCCAGGGACTAGCGGGGGGGAGGAGACCCAGTACTTC,CASSPGTSGGEETQYF
TRBJ1-5,12,few,TRBV6-6,TRBD1,TGTGCCAGCGGACAGGCCAATCAGCCCCAGCATTTT,CASGQANQPQHF
TRBJ2-7,18,few,TRBV21-1,.,TGTGCCAGCAGCAAAGGAGTACCTGGCGGGCCGAGAGACTACGAGCAGTACTTC,CASSKGVPGGPRDYEQYF
TRBJ2-2,13,.,TRBV7-2,.,TGTGCCAGCAGCTTGGGGGCTGGCGGGGAGCTGTTTTTT,CASSLGAGGELFF
TRBJ1-1,11,once,TRBV23-1,.,TGCGCCAGCAGTCAAACCAGGGAAGCTTTCTTT,CASSQTREAFF
TRBJ2-1,15,.,TRBV5-6,TRBD2,TGTGCCAGCAGCCCCTTTTGGGGAGGGTACAATGAGCAGTTCTTC,CASSPFWGGYNEQFF
TRBJ1-6,13,few,TRBV2,TRBD1,TGTGCCGGAACGGGACAGTTTAATTCACCCCTCCACTTT,CAGTGQFNSPLHF
TRBJ1-2,14,.,TRBV24-1,.,TGTGCCACCAGTGAGCCCAGTTTTAACTATGGCTACACCTTC,CATSEPSFNYGYTF
TRBJ2-7,15,.,TRBV9,TRBD1,TGTGCCAGCAGCGTAGGGACAGGGGATTCCTACGAGCAGTACTTC,CASSVGTGDSYEQYF
TRBJ1-1,16,.,TRBV10-3,TRBD1,TGTGCCATCAGTACGGGACAGATCCTAAGGGTTACTGAAGCTTTCTTT,CAISTGQILRVTEAFF
TRBJ1-3,15,.,TRBV19,.,TGTGCCAGTAGTGTACAGGGCTCCGCTGGAAACACCATATATTTT,CASSVQGSAGNTIYF
TRBJ2-1,18,.,TRBV4-3,.,TGCGCCAGCAGCCAAGATTTCGAGGTCCCGACCTCCTACAATGAGCAGTTCTTC,CASSQDFEVPTSYNEQFF
TRBJ1-2,12,.,TRBV30,.,TGTGCCTGGAGTCCGCAGGGGTATGGCTACACCTTC,CAWSPQGYGYTF
TRBJ2-3,17,.,TRBV7-3,TRBD2,TGTGCCAGCAGCCTTACCCCCCCTAGCGGGAGCACAGATACGCAGTATTTT,CASSLTPPSGSTDTQYF
TRBJ2-5,17,.,TRBV24-1,TRBD1,TGTGCCACCAGTGATTCGCCCGGACAGGGGGCGCCTGAGACCCAGTACTTC,CATSDSPGQGAPETQYF
TRBJ1-4,15,once,TRBV6-2/TRBV6-3,TRBD1,TGTGCCAGCAGTGACTTGACAGGGGGCGAAGAAAAACTGTTTTTT,CASSDLTGGEEKLFF
TRBJ2-4,16,.,TRBV6-5,TRBD1,TGTGCCAGCAGTTACTCTGGGGACAGGTCGGGTCAACGGTGGTACTTC,CASSYSGDRSGQRWYF
TRBJ1-2,13,.,TRBV18,TRBD1,TGTGCCAGCTCAGGGACAGGCGACTATGGCTACACCTTC,CASSGTGDYGYTF
TRBJ2-7,19,.,TRBV5-6,.,TGTGCCAGCAGCTTGTGGACCCAAGGCATTCGGCAGGGTTCCTACGAGCAGTACTTC,CASSLWTQGIRQGSYEQYF
TRBJ2-7,17,.,TRBV10-3,.,TGTGCCATCAGTGAGATAGGGGGGGAGACAATATCTTACGAGCAGTACTTC,CAISEIGGETISYEQYF
TRBJ2-5,15,.,TRBV5-1,.,TGCGCCAGCAGCTACGGGACTCAGTACCAAGAGACCCAGTACTTC,CASSYGTQYQETQYF
TRBJ1-2,13,.,TRBV3-1/TRBV3-2,.,TGTGCCAGCAGCCAAGGGGACTCCGGGGGCTACACCTTC,CASSQGDSGGYTF
TRBJ1-5,17,.,TRBV5-8,.,TGTGCCAGCAGTCCCGGGCCTACGGGGTATAGCAATCAGCCCCAGCATTTT,CASSPGPTGYSNQPQHF
TRBJ2-7,16,.,TRBV6-2/TRBV6-3,TRBD1,TGTGCCAGCAGTTACTCGGGGGACAGCCTAACCTACGAGCAGTACTTC,CASSYSGDSLTYEQYF
TRBJ2-1,13,.,TRBV24-1,.,TGTGCCACCAGAGGGGGCCGGGACTCTGAGCAGTTCTTC,CATRGGRDSEQFF
TRBJ1-2,12,.,TRBV15,.,TGTGCCACCAGCAGACCAAACTATGGCTACACCTTC,CATSRPNYGYTF
TRBJ2-1,16,.,TRBV7-2,TRBD2,TGTGCCAGCAGCTTAACTGTTCGGGGACTAGTAATTGAGCAGTTCTTC,CASSLTVRGLVIEQFF
TRBJ2-1,13,.,TRBV19,TRBD1,TGTGCCAGTAGTCTACAGGGGGCCAATAAGCAGTTCTTC,CASSLQGANKQFF
TRBJ1-2,13,.,TRBV19,.,TGTGCCAGTATAAACGCGGGAGATTATGGCTACACCTTC,CASINAGDYGYTF
TRBJ1-4,15,.,TRBV7-9,TRBD1,TGTGCCAGCAGCTTATTAGGGACAGGGGATGAAAAACTGTTTTTT,CASSLLGTGDEKLFF
TRBJ1-1,16,.,TRBV7-6,TRBD1,TGTGCCAGCAGCTTAGTAGGGGGACAGGGCAACACTGAAGCTTTCTTT,CASSLVGGQGNTEAFF
TRBJ1-6,17,.,TRBV19,TRBD1,TGTGCCAGTAGCCTTTCATGGGGACAGACACGCAATTCACCCCTCCACTTT,CASSLSWGQTRNSPLHF
TRBJ1-2,17,.,TRBV9,TRBD1,TGTGCCAGCAGCGTAGAGGCAGGGGGTAGAGCTAACTATGGCTACACCTTC,CASSVEAGGRANYGYTF
TRBJ2-7,16,.,TRBV9,.,TGTGCCAGCAGCGTAGGTTTGGACAAGACCGGATCCGAGCAGTACTTC,CASSVGLDKTGSEQYF
TRBJ1-1,12,.,TRBV6-2/TRBV6-3,.,.,CASSTSNTEAFF
TRBJ1-2,15,.,TRBV5-8,TRBD1,TGTGCCAGCAGCGTGCAGGGGGCGAATTTCTATGGCTACACCTTC,CASSVQGANFYGYTF
TRBJ1-2,13,.,TRBV7-2,TRBD1,TGTGCCAGCAGCTTTACAGGGGGCACTGGCTACACCTTC,CASSFTGGTGYTF
TRBJ2-5,16,once,TRBV9,TRBD2,TGTGCCAGCAGCACTACCATAGCGGGGGGGCGGGAGACCCAGTACTTC,CASSTTIAGGRETQYF
TRBJ1-4,15,.,TRBV5-1,.,TGCGCCAGCAGCTTGGGGACTACCCCTAATGAAAAACTGTTTTTT,CASSLGTTPNEKLFF
TRBJ2-7,13,.,TRBV28,TRBD1,TGTGCCAGCTGCCGGGACAGGCTCGACGAGCAGTACTTC,CASCRDRLDEQYF
TRBJ1-5,14,.,TRBV19,TRBD1,TGTGCCAGTAAAAAAATGACAGGGGGGCAGCCCCAGCATTTT,CASKKMTGGQPQHF
TRBJ2-3,11,.,TRBV12-3/TRBV12-4,.,TGTGCCAGCAGCCCCCGGGGTACGCAGTATTTT,CASSPRGTQYF
TRBJ2-7,14,.,TRBV10-2,.,TGCGCCAGCAGTGAATCCGGGGGAAGGAGCGAGCAGTACTTC,CASSESGGRSEQYF
TRBJ2-7,15,.,TRBV7-9,TRBD2,TGTGCCAGCAGCTCCCGCGGGGGGTCCGCCTCCGAGCAGTACTTC,CASSSRGGSASEQYF
TRBJ1-6,16,.,TRBV9,.,TGTGCCAGCAGCGCTAGTTCGGGACGGGGGAATTCACCCCTCCACTTT,CASSASSGRGNSPLHF
TRBJ1-5,15,.,TRBV4-1,.,TGCGCCAGCAGCCAAGAGGACACCCAGTGGCAGCCCCAGCATTTT,CASSQEDTQWQPQHF
TRBJ2-6,17,.,TRBV10-3,.,TGTGCCATCAGTGAACAAACCCTAGACTCTGGGGCCAACGTCCTGACTTTC,CAISEQTLDSGANVLTF
TRBJ2-7,13,.,TRBV29-1,.,TGCAGCGTGACGGCGGATAATTCCTACGAGCAGTACTTC,CSVTADNSYEQYF
TRBJ2-1,16,.,TRBV12-5,TRBD1,TGTGCTAGTGGTTTGGGACAGGGGGGAAAGACGAATGAGCAGTTCTTC,CASGLGQGGKTNEQFF
TRBJ1-2,14,.,TRBV30,TRBD1,TGTGCCTGGAGATTGGACAGGGGGAGCGGTGGCTACACCTTC,CAWRLDRGSGGYTF
TRBJ1-4,14,few,TRBV7-2,TRBD1,TGTGCCAGCAGCTCAGGGACAGGGGTAGAAAAACTGTTTTTT,CASSSGTGVEKLFF